A single sample is the source of the 6 T cell receptor beta chains below, sequenced in a study of cytomegalovirus exposure and HLA in healthy donors. The PCR employed 60 Vbeta primers together with 13 Jbeta primers. Only in-frame clones appear in the TCRdb table, and some are missing; sequencing was by immunoSEQ multiplex PCR. Of approximately 190,000 clones in the sample, roughly 90% were seen once. Sequenced: PBMCs. These receptor sequences come from a boy between 2 and 10 years old in good health and CMV-seronegative.

The V and J genes are TRBV6-6 and TRBJ1-4, with TRBD1 identical over 9 bases. Germline trimming cut 6 bases from V and 8 bases from J; bases unmatched to any gene: 4. In germline, CDR1 is MNHNY, CDR2 SVGAGI (reference sequence). The CDR3 length is 13 residues. CDR3 in DNA: TGTGCCAGCAGCAAGGGACAGGGCGAAAAACTGTTTTTT. This gives the protein CASSKGQGEKLFF.

The J gene is TRBJ1-5, the V gene TRBV6-1; 7 bases are a match to TRBD1. This CDR3 comprises 13 residues. Losses at the gene ends were 5 bases for V and 2 bases for J; bases not matched to a gene: 0. In germline, CDR1 is MNHNS, CDR2 SASEGT. The CDR3 here is CASSTGGNQPQHF. The CDR3 DNA is TGTGCCAGCAGTACAGGGGGCAATCAGCCCCAGCATTTT.

J is TRBJ2-7 and V is TRBV2, with TRBD1 identical over 9 bases. Germline V gene sequence: CDR1 SNHLY, CDR2 FYNNEI. J lost 2 bases, V lost 4 bases, and 6 bases had no gene match. This CDR3 is built from 15 residues. The CDR3 loop is CASSGRQGGTYEQYF. The DNA for the CDR3 is TGTGCCAGCAGTGGGCGACAGGGGGGGACCTACGAGCAGTACTTC.

J is TRBJ1-2 and V is TRBV30; TRBD1 matches 10 bases. The CDR3 runs 14 residues. J was trimmed by 3 bases and V by 7 bases; bases with no gene match: 8. Germline CDR1 reads GTSNPN; CDR2 reads SVGIG (reference sequence). CDR3 coding DNA: TGTGCCTCCACCGGGACAGGGGAATACTATGGCTACACCTTC. Translation gives CASTGTGEYYGYTF.

CDR3 bases: TGTGCCAGCAGTTATCTAGCGGGAGCCTCAGATACGCAGTATTTT. Translating it yields CASSYLAGASDTQYF. The chain links TRBV6-5 to TRBJ2-3; 10 bases align to TRBD2. The length of the CDR3 is 15 residues. Trimming removed 3 bases from V and 4 bases from J; junction bases left unmatched: 4. Germline V CDR1 and CDR2: MNHEY, SVGAGI.

The chain employs TRBV5-6 and TRBJ2-3; D is perhaps TRBD2 (5 bases). V lost 7 bases and J 0 bases, leaving 18 bases between the germline ends. This CDR3 comprises 16 residues. CDR1 is SGHDT and CDR2 is YYEEEE in the germline V gene. This chain's CDR3 is CASPRREKASTDTQYF. In nucleotides, the CDR3 is TGTGCCAGCCCCCGCCGGGAAAAAGCGAGCACAGATACGCAGTATTTT. Combining the CDR3 with reference TRBV5-6 and TRBJ2-3 gives the whole variable domain DAGVTQSPTHLIKTRGQQVTLRCSPKSGHDTVSWYQQALGQGPQFIFQYYEEEERQRGNFPDRFSGHQFPNYSSELNVNALLLGDSALYLCASPRREKASTDTQYFGPGTRLTVL.